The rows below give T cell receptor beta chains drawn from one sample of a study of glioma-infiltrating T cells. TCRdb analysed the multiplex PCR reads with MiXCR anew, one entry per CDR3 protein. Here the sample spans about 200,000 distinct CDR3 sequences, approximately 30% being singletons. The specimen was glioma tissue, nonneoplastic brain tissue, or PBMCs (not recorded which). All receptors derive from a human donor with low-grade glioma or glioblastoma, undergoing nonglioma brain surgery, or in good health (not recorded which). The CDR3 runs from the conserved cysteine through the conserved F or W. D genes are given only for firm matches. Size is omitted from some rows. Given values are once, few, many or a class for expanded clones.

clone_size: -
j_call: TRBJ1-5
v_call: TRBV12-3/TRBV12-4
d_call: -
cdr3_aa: CASSPPGAGQPQHF
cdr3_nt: TGTGCCAGCAGCCCTCCAGGGGCGGGACAGCCCCAGCATTTT

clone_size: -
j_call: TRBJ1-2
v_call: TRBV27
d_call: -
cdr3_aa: CASSHSTWEAGYTF
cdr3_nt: TGCGCCAGCAGCCACTCAACCTGGGAAGCTGGCTACACCTTC

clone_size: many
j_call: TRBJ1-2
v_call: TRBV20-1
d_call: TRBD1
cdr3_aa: CSASVYRGLSNYGYTF
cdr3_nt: TGCAGTGCTAGCGTTTACAGGGGGCTTTCTAACTATGGCTACACCTTC

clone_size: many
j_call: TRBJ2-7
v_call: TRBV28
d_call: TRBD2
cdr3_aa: CASSLNPRLAGGEQYF
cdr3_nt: TGTGCCAGCAGTTTAAACCCCCGGCTAGCGGGAGGCGAGCAGTACTTC

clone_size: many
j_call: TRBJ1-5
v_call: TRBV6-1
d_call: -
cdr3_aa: CASADQPQHF
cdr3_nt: TGTGCCAGCGCAGATCAGCCCCAGCATTTT

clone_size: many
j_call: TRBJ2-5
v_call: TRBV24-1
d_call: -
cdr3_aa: CATSESGEGAQYF
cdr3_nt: TGTGCCACCAGTGAATCAGGGGAGGGGGCCCAGTACTTC

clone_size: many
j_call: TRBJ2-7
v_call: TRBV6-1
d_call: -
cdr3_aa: CASSENPGTRGYEQYF
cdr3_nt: TGTGCCAGCAGTGAAAATCCCGGGACACGGGGCTACGAGCAGTACTTC

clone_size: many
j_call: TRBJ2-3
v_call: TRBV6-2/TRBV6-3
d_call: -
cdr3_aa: CASSYPWTVTDTQYF
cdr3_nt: TGTGCCAGCAGTTACCCATGGACGGTCACAGATACGCAGTATTTT

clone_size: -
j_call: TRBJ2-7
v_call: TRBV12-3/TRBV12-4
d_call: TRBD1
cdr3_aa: CASWDRGLREQYF
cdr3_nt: TGTGCCAGCTGGGACAGGGGGCTTAGGGAGCAGTACTTC

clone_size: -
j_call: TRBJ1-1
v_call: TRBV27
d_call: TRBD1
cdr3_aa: CASNRQGSSSTEAFF
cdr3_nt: TGTGCCAGCAACCGACAGGGTAGTAGTAGCACTGAAGCTTTCTTT

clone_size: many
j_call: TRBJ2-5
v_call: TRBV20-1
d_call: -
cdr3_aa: CSARDLYRGGSGETQYF
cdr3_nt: TGCAGTGCTAGAGACCTGTATCGGGGTGGTTCGGGGGAGACCCAGTACTTC

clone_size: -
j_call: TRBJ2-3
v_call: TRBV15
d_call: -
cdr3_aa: CATSREGRRNTDTKYF
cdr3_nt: TGTGCTACCAGCAGAGAAGGGAGGAGGAACACAGATACGAAGTATTTT

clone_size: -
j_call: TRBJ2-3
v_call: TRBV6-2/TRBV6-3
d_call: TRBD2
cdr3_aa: CASSSSSGRETDTQYF
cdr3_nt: TGTGCCAGCAGTTCTAGTAGCGGGAGGGAGACAGATACGCAGTATTTT

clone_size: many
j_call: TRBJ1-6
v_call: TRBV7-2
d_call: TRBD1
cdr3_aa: CASSRRQGASTSPLHF
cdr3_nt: TGTGCCAGCAGCCGCAGACAGGGGGCTAGTACTTCACCCCTCCACTTT

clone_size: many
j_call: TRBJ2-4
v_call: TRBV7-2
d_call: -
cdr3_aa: CASRQYPLDGPKNIQYF
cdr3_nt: TGTGCCAGCAGGCAGTACCCCCTAGATGGGCCCAAAAACATTCAGTACTTC

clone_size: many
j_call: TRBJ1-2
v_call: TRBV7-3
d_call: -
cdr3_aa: CASSLSGRANGYTF
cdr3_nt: TGTGCCAGCAGCTTAAGTGGCAGGGCAAATGGCTACACCTTC

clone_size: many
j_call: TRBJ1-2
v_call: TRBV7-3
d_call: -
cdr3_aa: CDIANGYTF
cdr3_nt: TGTGACATAGCGAATGGCTACACCTTC

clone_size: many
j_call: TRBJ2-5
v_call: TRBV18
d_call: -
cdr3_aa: CASSPNGEETQYF
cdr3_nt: TGTGCCAGCTCACCAAATGGGGAAGAGACCCAGTACTTC

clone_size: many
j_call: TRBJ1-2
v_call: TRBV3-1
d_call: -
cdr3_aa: CASSQDPTASGYTF
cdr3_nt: TGTGCCAGCAGCCAAGATCCCACAGCTTCGGGCTACACCTTC

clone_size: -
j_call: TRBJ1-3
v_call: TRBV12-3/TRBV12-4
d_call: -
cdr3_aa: CASSLTLSGSGSTIYF
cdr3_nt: TGTGCCAGCAGTTTAACCCTTTCGGGCTCTGGAAGCACCATATATTTT

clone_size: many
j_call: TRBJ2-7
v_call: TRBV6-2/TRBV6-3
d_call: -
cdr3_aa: CASSTGEVPYEQYF
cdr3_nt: TGTGCCAGCAGTACGGGTGAGGTTCCCTACGAGCAGTACTTC

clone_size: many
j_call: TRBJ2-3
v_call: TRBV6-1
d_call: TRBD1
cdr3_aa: CASSIGTGLLDTQYF
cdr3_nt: TGTGCCAGCAGTATTGGGACAGGGTTGTTAGATACGCAGTATTTT

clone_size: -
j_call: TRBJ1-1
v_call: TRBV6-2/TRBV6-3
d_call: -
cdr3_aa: CASSRQVTTEAFF
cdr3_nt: TGTGCCAGCAGTCGACAGGTTACAACTGAAGCTTTCTTT

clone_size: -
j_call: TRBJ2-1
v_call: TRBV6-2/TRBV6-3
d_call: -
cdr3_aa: CASIYHGRTNEQFF
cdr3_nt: TGTGCCAGCATTTACCATGGACGGACGAATGAGCAGTTCTTC

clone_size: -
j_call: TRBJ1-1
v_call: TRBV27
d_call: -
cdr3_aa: CASSSVNQGSEALF
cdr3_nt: TGTGCCAGCAGTTCCGTTAATCAGGGCAGTGAAGCTTTATTT

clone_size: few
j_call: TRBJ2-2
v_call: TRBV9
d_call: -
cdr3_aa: CASSSTGNTGELFF
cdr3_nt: TGTGCCAGCAGCTCAACAGGGAACACCGGGGAGCTGTTTTTT

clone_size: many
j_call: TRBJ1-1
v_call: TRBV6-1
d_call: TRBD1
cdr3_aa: CASSSNTGGRTEAFF
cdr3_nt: TGTGCCAGCAGTTCGAACACAGGGGGCAGGACTGAAGCTTTCTTT

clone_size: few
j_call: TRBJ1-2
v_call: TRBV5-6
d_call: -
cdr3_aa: CASSSYPFGGYTF
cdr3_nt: TGTGCCAGCAGCTCCTATCCTTTTGGCGGCTACACCTTC

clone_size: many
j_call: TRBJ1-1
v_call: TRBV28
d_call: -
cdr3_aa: CASSGDFQGGAAFF
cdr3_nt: TGTGCCAGCAGTGGGGACTTCCAGGGAGGGGCAGCTTTCTTT

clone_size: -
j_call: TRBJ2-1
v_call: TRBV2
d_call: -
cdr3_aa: CASSELRGGGYNEQFF
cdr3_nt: TGTGCCAGCAGTGAATTGAGGGGGGGGGGATACAATGAGCAGTTCTTC

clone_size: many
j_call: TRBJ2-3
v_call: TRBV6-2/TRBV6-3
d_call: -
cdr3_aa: CASSYPDTQYF
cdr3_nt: TGTGCCAGCAGTTACCCAGATACGCAGTATTTT

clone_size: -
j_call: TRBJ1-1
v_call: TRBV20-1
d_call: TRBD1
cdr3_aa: CGAGKGGTSNTEAFF
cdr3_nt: TGCGGTGCTGGAAAAGGGGGCACTTCGAACACTGAAGCTTTCTTT

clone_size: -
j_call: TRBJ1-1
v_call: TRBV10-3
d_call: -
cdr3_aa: CAITTDRLRGTEAFF
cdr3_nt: TGTGCCATCACCACCGACAGGCTCCGGGGGACTGAAGCTTTCTTT

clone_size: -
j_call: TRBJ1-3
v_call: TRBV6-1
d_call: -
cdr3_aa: CSSSVSGHVSGNTIYF
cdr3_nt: TGTTCCAGCAGTGTTTCCGGACACGTCTCTGGAAACACCATATATTTT

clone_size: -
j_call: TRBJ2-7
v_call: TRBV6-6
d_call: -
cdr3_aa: CDRRGREEYEQYF
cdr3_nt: TGTGACCGCCGAGGGCGGGAAGAGTACGAGCAGTACTTC

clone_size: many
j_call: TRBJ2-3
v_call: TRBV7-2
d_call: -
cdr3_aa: CASSLTGHGLFTDTQYF
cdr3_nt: TGTGCCAGCAGCTTAACAGGACACGGATTATTTACAGATACGCAGTATTTT

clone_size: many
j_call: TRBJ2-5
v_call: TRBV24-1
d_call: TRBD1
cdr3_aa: CATSDLRTGEQETQYF
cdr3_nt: TGTGCCACCAGTGATTTGAGGACAGGGGAACAAGAGACCCAGTACTTC

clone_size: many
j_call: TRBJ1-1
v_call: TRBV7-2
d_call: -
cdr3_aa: CASSLVYTDREAFF
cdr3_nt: TGTGCCAGCAGCTTAGTTTACACGGACCGCGAAGCTTTCTTT

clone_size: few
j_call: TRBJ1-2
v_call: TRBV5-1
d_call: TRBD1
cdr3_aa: CASSFDRVAGYTF
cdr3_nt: TGCGCCAGCAGCTTTGACAGGGTTGCAGGCTACACCTTC

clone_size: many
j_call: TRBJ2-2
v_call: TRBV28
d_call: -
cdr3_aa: CASSLQIVTGELFF
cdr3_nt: TGTGCCAGCAGCCTACAGATAGTTACCGGGGAGCTGTTTTTT

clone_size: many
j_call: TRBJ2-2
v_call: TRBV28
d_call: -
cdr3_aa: CASSSTWGRHTGELFF
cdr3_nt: TGTGCCAGCAGTTCGACCTGGGGGCGGCACACCGGGGAGCTGTTTTTT